This TCR beta chain was observed in a study of blood T cell repertoires in COVID-19 (TCRdb year 2020). Study-level background: Samples from collaborators originated in the United States, Italy and Spain and spanned both the acute and convalescent phases of COVID-19. The prospective study material was composed of cDNA or gDNA derived from T cells, B-cell-depleted T cells, or PBMCs. Deeply sampled blood TCRbeta repertoires from subjects exposed to, actively infected with, or recovered from COVID-19 were included in the dataset. The repertoires were released in a freely available public database intended as a resource for research on the immune response to SARS-CoV-2. Samples were obtained from the ongoing ImmuneRACE study (first 160 participants) and from about 1,300 subjects provided by 6 global collaborators. Sample metadata almost always included a de-identified subject ID, COVID-19 status, age in years and sex. Where available, HLA class I and class II types were taken from metadata supplied by the sample provider and were not determined by assay-based typing.

The CDR3 has 16 amino acids, counting the end cysteine and phenylalanine. Only the CDR3 region is kept as DNA, spanning 48 bases read in frame from base 1. After removal of 5 bases from V and 8 bases from J, the junction retains 10 bases not matched to a gene. According to the germline V gene, CDR1 reads MRHNA and CDR2 reads SNTAGT. Notes on this clone: No antigen is known for it. No base-level quality is on record; no much larger clone is a single base apart.

TCRbeta CDR3 regions were amplified from genomic DNA by means of the immunoSEQ Assay, a bias-controlled multiplex PCR. The paper's processing steps were these. Within the assay, amplification of reference gene primers was used to estimate how many nucleated cells each sample contained. To quantify the absolute abundance of each unique TCRbeta CDR3 rearrangement, sequence reads were collapsed and filtered. For each sample, productive Simpson clonality was calculated by taking the square root of Simpson's diversity index across productive rearrangements. The clones in this table, taken by TCRdb from immuneACCESS, are in-frame only. Not every clone is retained; where verified, under half of the shortfall comes from an unresolved V gene, and the cause of the rest is unknown. V, J and clone size reflect that table, while D and trimming were determined from the DNA. For this sample there are about 260,000 clones; 75% to 90% appear just once. The ten largest clones capture over 2% of the sample.

Broader findings and caveats from the paper: How much clinical and demographic metadata was included differed by source and by participant, and the metadata was provided uncurated.

Participants in the prospective study were aged roughly 18 to 89 years, lived in 20 to 25 United States geographic areas, and enrolled through a virtual design. To assign participants to cohorts, the prospective study relied on clinical history that participants themselves reported in a screening survey and a study questionnaire. ImmuneRACE Cohort 3 recovered participants were defined by two consecutive negative NP/OP PCR tests, healthcare professional clearance, or symptom resolution. Each participant in the prospective study had whole blood, serum and a nasopharyngeal or oropharyngeal swab collected by mobile phlebotomists. Additional blood draws and questionnaires over an approximately two-month period could optionally be provided by prospective study participants. Before DNA extraction, blood samples from the prospective study were shipped at room temperature or frozen.

The specimen was PBMCs or T cells enriched from blood (not recorded which). The sequence is built from TRBV6-4 and TRBJ1-6; TRBD1 aligns with 9 central bases. The receptor comes from a woman between 18 and 30 years old who had recovered from COVID-19. Read as DNA, the sequence is TGTGCCAGCAGTCCTGTTCCGGGACAGGGCGATTCACCCCTCCACTTT. It translates as CASSPVPGQGDSPLHF.